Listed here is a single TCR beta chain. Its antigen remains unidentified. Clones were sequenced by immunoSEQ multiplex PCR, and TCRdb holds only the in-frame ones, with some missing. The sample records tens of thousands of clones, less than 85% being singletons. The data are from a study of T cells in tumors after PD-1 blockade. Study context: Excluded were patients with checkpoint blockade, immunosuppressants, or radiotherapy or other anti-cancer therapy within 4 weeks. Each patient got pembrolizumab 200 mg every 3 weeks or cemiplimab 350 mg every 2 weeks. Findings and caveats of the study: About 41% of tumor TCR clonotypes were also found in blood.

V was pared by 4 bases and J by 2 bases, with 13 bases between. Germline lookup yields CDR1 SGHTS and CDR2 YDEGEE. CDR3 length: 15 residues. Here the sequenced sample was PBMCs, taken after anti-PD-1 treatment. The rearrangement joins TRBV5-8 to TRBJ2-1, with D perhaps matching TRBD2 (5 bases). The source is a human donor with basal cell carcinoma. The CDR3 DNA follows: TGTGCCAGCAGCCGGTTCGGGGATGCCTACAATGAGCAGTTCTTC. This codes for CASSRFGDAYNEQFF.